What follows are 15 T cell receptor beta chains derived from one specimen sequenced in a study of OX40 agonist ivuxolimab in advanced cancers. Clones were read by immunoSEQ multiplex PCR, and TCRdb kept only the in-frame ones, dropping some. The sample carries roughly 69,000 clones, approximately 89% recorded once. Sequenced here: CD4+ or CD8+ T cells sorted from blood, sampled in a trial of the OX40 agonist ivuxolimab. These receptor sequences come from an adult with an advanced solid tumor such as melanoma, head and neck, liver or kidney cancer.

This clone showed up just a few times. The V gene is TRBV11-2, the J gene TRBJ1-1, with TRBD1 matching 9 bases. Trimming took 4 bases from V and 1 from J; bases not matched to a gene: 4. Per germline, CDR1 SGHAT and CDR2 FQNNGV. This CDR3 has 15 amino acids. In DNA form, the CDR3 reads TGTGCCAGCAGCTCGGGACAGGGCTCGAACACTGAAGCTTTCTTT. It specifies CASSSGQGSNTEAFF.

This clone occurred a few times. The chain uses TRBV5-1 and TRBJ2-5; D uncertain. There are 11 residues in the CDR3. Trimming shortened V by 2 bases and J by 2 bases, and 1 base separated the two germline ends. CDR1 and CDR2 (germline): SGHRS, YFSETQ. CDR3: CASSFQETQYF. CDR3 in DNA: TGCGCCAGCAGCTTTCAAGAGACCCAGTACTTC.

The rearrangement uses TRBV5-6 and TRBJ2-7, with D possibly being TRBD2 (5 bases). Per the germline V gene, CDR1 is SGHDT and CDR2 is YYEEEE. The V end lost 1 base, the J end lost 5 bases, and 13 bases lay between the germline ends. The CDR3 contains 14 residues. In nucleotides, the CDR3 is TGTGCCAGCAGCTTGATTAGGCTAGCCAACGAGCAGTACTTC. This sequence encodes CASSLIRLANEQYF.

The chain couples TRBV6-5 to TRBJ1-2, with a tentative D call TRBD1 (6 bases). Deletions cut 2 bases from V and 4 bases from J, with 14 bases between. CDR1 is MNHEY, CDR2 SVGAGI, per germline. This CDR3 spans 15 amino acids. CDR3 bases: TGTGCCAGCAGTTACAACAGGGATGGTGCCTATGGCTACACCTTC. This translates into CASSYNRDGAYGYTF.

This chain links TRBV19 with TRBJ1-2, with D maybe TRBD1 (5 bases). This CDR3 has 13 residues. Trimming pared 5 bases from V and 0 bases from J, leaving 7 bases between. Per the germline V gene, CDR1 is LNHDA and CDR2 is SQIVND (reference sequence). The CDR3 nucleotides read TGTGCCAGTAGTGCACAGGCTAACTATGGCTACACCTTC. As protein: CASSAQANYGYTF.

CDR3 loop: CAWSAGGNYGYTF. The CDR3 DNA sequence: TGTGCCTGGAGTGCGGGTGGCAACTATGGCTACACCTTC. The chain employs TRBV30 and TRBJ1-2; D is ambiguous. This CDR3 contains 13 residues. CDR1 is GTSNPN, CDR2 SVGIG, per germline (reference sequence). Trimming stripped 1 base from V and 2 bases from J, with 8 bases between.

The chain uses TRBV5-4 and TRBJ2-7; 7 positions match TRBD2. Germline loops: CDR1 SGHNT, CDR2 YYREEE (reference sequence). The V gene end was trimmed by 4 bases and the J gene end by 5 bases; junction bases not matched to a gene: 6. This CDR3 comprises 13 residues. CDR3 loop: CASSPWEGNEQYF. CDR3 nucleotide sequence: TGTGCCAGCAGCCCGTGGGAGGGCAACGAGCAGTACTTC.

CDR3 loop: CASSETPGVAEKLFF. The CDR3 DNA reads as TGTGCCAGCAGTGAAACCCCGGGAGTCGCGGAAAAACTGTTTTTT. This chain uses TRBV6-1 with TRBJ1-4, with D unclear. V was shortened by 2 bases and J by 8 bases, with 15 bases between the two germline ends. Germline values: CDR1 MNHNS, CDR2 SASEGT. The length of the CDR3 is 15 residues.

The chain couples TRBV11-3 to TRBJ2-3, with unresolved D. The CDR3 totals 14 residues. Germline V gives CDR1 SGHNT, CDR2 YENEEA. V was clipped by 1 base and J by 5 bases, with 10 bases between them. CDR3 nucleotides: TGTGCCAGCAGCTTAGGTGGGGTAGGAGATACGCAGTATTTT. It encodes CASSLGGVGDTQYF.

The chain uses TRBV5-1 and TRBJ2-5; TRBD2 aligns across 14 bases. Germline-derived CDR1 and CDR2 are SGHRS and YFSETQ. The V and J ends lost 5 bases and 4 bases, in that order; junction bases with no gene match: 4. This CDR3 spans 15 amino acids. The CDR3 protein is CASRSGTSGGETQYF. The CDR3 region has the DNA TGCGCCAGCAGATCCGGGACTAGCGGGGGAGAGACCCAGTACTTC.

V is TRBV28 and J is TRBJ1-5, with 8 positions matching TRBD1. V lost 6 bases to trimming and J lost 11 bases; unmatched junction nucleotides: 9. The CDR3 runs to 13 residues. Germline CDR1 is MDHEN and CDR2 is SYDVKM. CDR3 protein: CASRQPTGGAQHF. The CDR3 DNA follows: TGTGCCAGCAGACAACCTACAGGGGGGGCCCAGCATTTT.

The chain recombines TRBV10-3 with TRBJ1-5; 7 bases align to TRBD1. Germline trimming cut 0 bases from V and 2 bases from J; bases unmatched to any gene: 4. CDR3 length equals 16 residues. Germline lookup yields CDR1 ENHRY and CDR2 SYGVKD. The CDR3 protein is CAISESAGGGNQPQHF. The CDR3 DNA follows: TGTGCCATCAGTGAGTCGGCAGGGGGAGGCAATCAGCCCCAGCATTTT.

This CDR3 reads CASSTVSDSYEQYF. CDR3 sequence (DNA): TGTGCCAGCAGCACGGTCTCGGACTCCTACGAGCAGTACTTC. This sequence joins TRBV7-2 and TRBJ2-7; D gene uncertain. The germline V gene encodes CDR1 SGHTA and CDR2 FQGNSA. With 5 bases removed from V and 0 bases from J, the gap between germline ends came to 11 bases. This CDR3 comprises 14 residues.

This clone has only one observation. The V call is TRBV11-2, the J call TRBJ2-1; TRBD2 matches 11 bases. The germline gives CDR1 SGHAT, CDR2 FQNNGV. V was pared by 4 bases and J by 7 bases, with 12 bases of the junction left unmatched. The CDR3 runs to 17 residues. CDR3 in DNA: TGTGCCAGCAGCTCCTACATACTAGCGGGAGTTTGGAATGAGCAGTTCTTC. Translated: CASSSYILAGVWNEQFF. The full variable domain, in which reference TRBV11-2 and TRBJ2-1 provide the parts outside the CDR3, is EAGVAQSPRYKIIEKRQSVAFWCNPISGHATLYWYQQILGQGPKLLIQFQNNGVVDDSQLPKDRFSAERLKGVDSTLKIQPAKLEDSAVYLCASSSYILAGVWNEQFFGPGTRLTVL.

J is TRBJ2-7 and V is TRBV4-2; D may correspond to TRBD1 or TRBD2 (5 bases each). The CDR3 runs 15 residues. CDR1 and CDR2 from the germline V gene are LGHNA and YNFKEQ. Deletions cut 1 base from V and 1 base from J, with 11 bases between. CDR3: CASSQGGTGSYEQYF. CDR3 nucleotides: TGTGCCAGCAGCCAAGGTGGGACGGGATCCTACGAGCAGTACTTC.